Shown below are 15 T cell receptor beta chains from a single sample sequenced in a study of blood T cell repertoires in COVID-19. The method was immunoSEQ multiplex PCR; TCRdb's version includes in-frame clones alone and lacks a portion of them. The table lists roughly 200,000 clones, approximately 90% of them singletons. Sequenced sample: peripheral blood. These TCRs come from a man aged 65 to 85 with acute or convalescent COVID-19.

This clone was found once. The chain combines TRBV12-3 or TRBV12-4 with TRBJ1-2; D is unresolved. The CDR3 is 12 residues long. V lost 5 bases, J lost 8 bases, and 12 bases lay in between. CDR3 in amino acids: CASSRRSLGYTF. The CDR3 DNA reads TGTGCCAGCAGTCGCCGGTCTTTGGGCTACACCTTC.

The chain has TRBV11-3 and TRBJ2-2; the D is unclear. CDR3 length equals 17 residues. Germline CDR1 and CDR2: SGHNT and YENEEA. Trimming stripped 0 bases from V and 3 bases from J, with 14 bases between. CDR3 DNA: TGTGCCAGCAGCTTAGAAACCGGGTCCAGCTACACCGGGGAGCTGTTTTTT. Translated: CASSLETGSSYTGELFF.

The chain carries TRBV6-5 and TRBJ2-7; 14 positions match TRBD2. This CDR3 region has 15 residues. The germline V gene has CDR1 MNHEY and CDR2 SVGAGI. V was clipped by 8 bases and J by 5 bases; unmatched bases: 8. The CDR3 here is CASGSGTSGSNEQYF. The CDR3 coding sequence is TGTGCCAGCGGGTCCGGGACTAGCGGGAGCAACGAGCAGTACTTC.

The rearrangement joins TRBV18 to TRBJ2-7; the match to TRBD2 covers 15 bases. CDR3 length equals 16 residues. CDR1 and CDR2 from the germline V gene are KGHSH and LQKENI. Germline trimming cut 4 bases from V and 7 bases from J; bases unmatched to any gene: 8. CDR3 residues: CASSRSGLAGGREQYF. In nucleotides, the CDR3 is TGTGCCAGCTCACGGTCGGGACTAGCGGGAGGAAGGGAGCAGTACTTC.

The V gene is TRBV27, the J gene TRBJ1-2; TRBD1 aligns across 8 bases. The ends lost 6 bases at V and 1 base at J; junction bases unmatched: 10. This CDR3 is built from 16 residues. Germline CDR1 and CDR2: MNHEY and SMNVEV (reference sequence). The CDR3 DNA reads TGTGCCAGCAGCTCCGGACAGGGAATTAGTAACTATGGCTACACCTTC. Protein sequence: CASSSGQGISNYGYTF.

This chain links TRBV5-1 with TRBJ2-7; 8 bases match TRBD1. V dropped 2 bases and J dropped 4; count of bases not matched to a gene: 14. There are 17 residues in the CDR3. Germline CDR1 and CDR2: SGHRS and YFSETQ. CDR3 in amino acids: CASSFPHDTTGDYEQYF. The CDR3, as DNA: TGCGCCAGCAGCTTCCCCCACGACACGACAGGGGATTACGAGCAGTACTTC.

The rearrangement links TRBV7-8 to TRBJ2-7; D possibly corresponds to TRBD2 (5 bases). The CDR3 extends over 15 amino acids. The V end lost 6 bases, the J end lost 3 bases, and 18 bases lay between the germline ends. CDR1 and CDR2 from the germline V gene are SGHVS and FQNEAQ. CDR3 sequence reads: CASRYSKEGNYEQYF. CDR3 in DNA: TGTGCCAGCAGGTATTCCAAAGAGGGTAACTACGAGCAGTACTTC.

This clone was detected once. This chain joins TRBV20-1 and TRBJ2-7; maybe TRBD2 (6 bases). Germline CDR1 DFQATT, CDR2 SNEGSKA (reference sequence). The CDR3 length is 11 residues. Trimming cost V 3 bases and J 4 bases, with 7 bases left between them. The CDR3: CSASAGYEQYF. The CDR3 DNA is TGCAGTGCTAGTGCGGGATACGAGCAGTACTTC.

V gene TRBV29-1 combines with J gene TRBJ1-1; 7 bases are a match to TRBD1. The CDR3 extends over 16 amino acids. V dropped 3 bases and J dropped 0; count of bases not matched to a gene: 10. CDR1 is SQVTM, CDR2 ANQGSEA, per germline. CDR3 in DNA: TGCAGCGTTGACGAAGGGGCCAGGGGGTTGAACACTGAAGCTTTCTTT. Protein sequence: CSVDEGARGLNTEAFF. The variable domain in full, with the rest retrieved from reference TRBV29-1 and TRBJ1-1, is SAVISQKPSRDICQRGTSLTIQCQVDSQVTMMFWYRQQPGQSLTLIATANQGSEATYESGFVIDKFPISRPNLTFSTLTVSNMSPEDSSIYLCSVDEGARGLNTEAFFGQGTRLTVV.

Worth noting for this clone: At one end, the junction sequence differs from germline, possibly due to a read error. This rearrangement joins TRBV4-2 to TRBJ2-7, with 8 bases lining up with TRBD2. The CDR3 runs 11 residues. CDR1 and CDR2 (germline): LGHNA, YNFKEQ. For the CDR3, the DNA is TGTGCCAGCAGCCACGGCGCGACTAGCGTGTTC. It specifies CASSHGATSVF.

V gene TRBV19 combines with J gene TRBJ2-7, with 14 bases identical to TRBD2. Germline values: CDR1 LNHDA, CDR2 SQIVND (reference sequence). This CDR3 has 15 residues. V dropped 6 bases and J dropped 2; count of bases not matched to a gene: 3. CDR3: CASRRGLAGAYEQYF. In DNA form, the CDR3 reads TGTGCCAGTAGGAGGGGACTAGCGGGGGCCTACGAGCAGTACTTC. Looking up the rest from reference TRBV19 and TRBJ2-7 gives the full variable domain: DGGITQSPKYLFRKEGQNVTLSCEQNLNHDAMYWYRQDPGQGLRLIYYSQIVNDFQKGDIAEGYSVSREKKESFPLTVTSAQKNPTAFYLCASRRGLAGAYEQYFGPGTRLTVT.

The chain links TRBV10-3 to TRBJ1-2; tentative D call: TRBD1 (5 bases). CDR3 size: 15 residues. The germline CDR1 and CDR2 sequences are ENHRY and SYGVKD. V lost 3 bases and J 4 bases, leaving 15 bases between the germline ends. The CDR3 loop is CAISDGGDSFYGYTF. The CDR3 DNA sequence: TGTGCCATCAGTGATGGTGGTGACAGTTTCTATGGCTACACCTTC.

The rearrangement links TRBV10-3 to TRBJ2-2; maybe TRBD1 (5 bases). Germline loops: CDR1 ENHRY, CDR2 SYGVKD. This CDR3 spans 14 amino acids. Trimming removed 7 bases from V and 5 bases from J, with 14 bases in between. The CDR3 sequence is CAINGRRDTGELFF. DNA for the CDR3: TGTGCCATCAATGGTCGCAGGGATACCGGGGAGCTGTTTTTT.

The CDR3 loop is CASSQLDRENEDGYTF. CDR3 coding DNA: TGTGCCAGCAGCCAACTGGACAGGGAAAATGAGGATGGCTACACCTTC. This sequence joins TRBV7-9 and TRBJ1-2; 8 bases line up with TRBD1. The CDR3 is 16 amino acids. V dropped 5 bases and J dropped 6; count of bases not matched to a gene: 14. The germline gives CDR1 SEHNR, CDR2 FQNEAQ (reference sequence). Using reference TRBV7-9 and TRBJ1-2 for the parts outside the CDR3, the full variable domain is DTGVSQNPRHKITKRGQNVTFRCDPISEHNRLYWYRQTLGQGPEFLTYFQNEAQLEKSRLLSDRFSAERPKGSFSTLEIQRTEQGDSAMYLCASSQLDRENEDGYTFGSGTRLTVV.

The chain employs TRBV25-1 and TRBJ2-7, with TRBD2 matching 13 bases. V shed 4 bases and J 5 bases; nucleotides not matched to a gene: 5. CDR1 is MGHDK and CDR2 is SYGVNS in the germline V gene. The CDR3 contains 15 residues. The CDR3 sequence is CASSVGTSGKNEQYF. The CDR3 coding sequence is TGTGCCAGCAGTGTAGGGACTAGCGGGAAGAACGAGCAGTACTTC.